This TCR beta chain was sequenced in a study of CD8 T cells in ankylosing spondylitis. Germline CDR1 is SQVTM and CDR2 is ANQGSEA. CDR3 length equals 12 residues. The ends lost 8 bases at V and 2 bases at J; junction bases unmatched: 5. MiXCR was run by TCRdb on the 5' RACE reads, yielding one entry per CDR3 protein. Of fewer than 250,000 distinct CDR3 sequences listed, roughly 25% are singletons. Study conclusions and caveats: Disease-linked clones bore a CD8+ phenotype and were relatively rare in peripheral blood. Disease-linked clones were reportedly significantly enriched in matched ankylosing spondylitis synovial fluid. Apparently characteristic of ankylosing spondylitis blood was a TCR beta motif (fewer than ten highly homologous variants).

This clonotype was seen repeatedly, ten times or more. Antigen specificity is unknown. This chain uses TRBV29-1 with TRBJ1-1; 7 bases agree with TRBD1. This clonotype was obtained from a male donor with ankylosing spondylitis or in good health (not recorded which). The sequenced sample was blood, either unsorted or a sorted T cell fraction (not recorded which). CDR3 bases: TGCAGCTCGGGACAGTCCAACACTGAAGCTTTCTTT. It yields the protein CSSGQSNTEAFF.